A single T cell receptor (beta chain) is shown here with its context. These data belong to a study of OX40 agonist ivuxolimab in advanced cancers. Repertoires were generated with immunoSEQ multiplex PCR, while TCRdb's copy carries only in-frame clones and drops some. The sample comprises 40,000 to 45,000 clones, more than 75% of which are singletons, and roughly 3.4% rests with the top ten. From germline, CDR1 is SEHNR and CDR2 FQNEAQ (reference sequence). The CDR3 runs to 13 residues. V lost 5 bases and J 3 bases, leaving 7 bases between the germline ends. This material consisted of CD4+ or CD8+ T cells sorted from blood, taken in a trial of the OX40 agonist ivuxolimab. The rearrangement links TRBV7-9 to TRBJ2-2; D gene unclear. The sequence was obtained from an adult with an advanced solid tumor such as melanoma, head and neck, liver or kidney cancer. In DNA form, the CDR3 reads TGTGCCAGCAGCGGCGGATACACCGGGGAGCTGTTTTTT. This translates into CASSGGYTGELFF.